The rows below give T cell receptor beta chains drawn from one sample of a study of T cells in Graves' hyperthyroidism and ophthalmopathy. Each CDR3 protein gets one entry after TCRdb re-called the multiplex PCR reads with MiXCR. The table shows about 610,000 distinct CDR3 sequences, with around 15% occurring only once. Sequenced: blood. All receptors derive from a woman in her 40s with Graves' ophthalmopathy. CDR3s include the opening cysteine and the closing phenylalanine or tryptophan. D genes are given only for firm matches. Size is omitted from some rows. Given values are once, few, many or a class for expanded clones.

TGTGCCAGCAGTACTCACGGGACAGCCCAAGAGACCCAGTACTTC	CASSTHGTAQETQYF	many	TRBD1	TRBV28	TRBJ2-5
TGTGCCAGCAGCTTAGAGGGGACAGGGTACCCCAATGAGCAGTTCTTC	CASSLEGTGYPNEQFF	NA	TRBD1	TRBV11-2	TRBJ2-1
TGTGCCAGCAGCTTAGGCGGGAGCGACGAGCAGTACTTC	CASSLGGSDEQYF	few	TRBD2	TRBV7-9	TRBJ2-7
TGTGCCAGCAGCTTACTAGCGGGGTACGAGCAGTACTTC	CASSLLAGYEQYF	many	TRBD2	TRBV7-9	TRBJ2-7
TGTGCCAGCAGTGATCTGTGGGATCGCAATCAGCCCCAGCATTTT	CASSDLWDRNQPQHF	few	NA	TRBV2	TRBJ1-5
TGTGCCAGCAGAAGGGGGACCGGGGAGCTGTTTTTT	CASRRGTGELFF	many	NA	TRBV3-1	TRBJ2-2
TGTGCCAGCAGAAGACAGGGGGTCACTAATGAAAAACTGTTTTTT	CASRRQGVTNEKLFF	many	TRBD1	TRBV12-3/TRBV12-4	TRBJ1-4
TGTGCCAGCAGCTTAGGCCCTAGCGGGTACACAGATACGCAGTATTTT	CASSLGPSGYTDTQYF	many	TRBD2	TRBV7-9	TRBJ2-3
TGTGCCAGCAGTGAATCAGGGATGCCCTACAATGAGCAGTTCTTC	CASSESGMPYNEQFF	many	NA	TRBV6-1	TRBJ2-1
TGTGCCAGCAGGACAGGGAGGGGGGAGCAGTACTTC	CASRTGRGEQYF	many	NA	TRBV7-9	TRBJ2-7
TGTGCCAGCAGTTTAGTGGGGCAGAGCCGCAATCAGCCCCAGCATTTT	CASSLVGQSRNQPQHF	many	NA	TRBV27	TRBJ1-5
TGTGCCAGCAGTGTTACTAGCGGGCTCTACAATGAGCAGTTCTTC	CASSVTSGLYNEQFF	many	TRBD2	TRBV2	TRBJ2-1
TGTGCCAGCGCCGGAGGGGAGATCAATGAGCAGTTCTTC	CASAGGEINEQFF	many	NA	TRBV11-3	TRBJ2-1